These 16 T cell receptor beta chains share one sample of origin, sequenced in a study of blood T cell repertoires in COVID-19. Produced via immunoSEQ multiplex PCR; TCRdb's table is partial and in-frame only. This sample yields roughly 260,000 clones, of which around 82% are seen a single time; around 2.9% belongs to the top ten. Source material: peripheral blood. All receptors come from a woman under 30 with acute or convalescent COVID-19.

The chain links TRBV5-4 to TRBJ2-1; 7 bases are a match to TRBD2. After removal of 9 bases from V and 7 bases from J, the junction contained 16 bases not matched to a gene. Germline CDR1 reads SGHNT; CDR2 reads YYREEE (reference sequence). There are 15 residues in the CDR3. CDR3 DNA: TGTGCCACCTTGGGATGGGGGGGGAGGCAAAATGAGCAGTTCTTC. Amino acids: CATLGWGGRQNEQFF.

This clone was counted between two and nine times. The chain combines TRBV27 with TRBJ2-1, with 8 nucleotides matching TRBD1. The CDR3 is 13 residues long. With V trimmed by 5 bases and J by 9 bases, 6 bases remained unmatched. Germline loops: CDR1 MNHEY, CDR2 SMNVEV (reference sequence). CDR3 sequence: CASSPTGDGEQFF. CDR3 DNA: TGTGCCAGCAGTCCGACAGGGGACGGTGAGCAGTTCTTC.

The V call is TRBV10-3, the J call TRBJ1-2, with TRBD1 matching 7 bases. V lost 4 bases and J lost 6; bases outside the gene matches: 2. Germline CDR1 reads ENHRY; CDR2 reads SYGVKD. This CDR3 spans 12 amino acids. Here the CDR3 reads CAISGQGDGYTF. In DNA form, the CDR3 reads TGTGCCATCAGTGGACAGGGAGATGGCTACACCTTC.

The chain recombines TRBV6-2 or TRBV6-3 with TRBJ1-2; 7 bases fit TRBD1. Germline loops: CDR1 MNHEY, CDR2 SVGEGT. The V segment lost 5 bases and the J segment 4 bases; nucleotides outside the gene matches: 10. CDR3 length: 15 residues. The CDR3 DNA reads TGTGCCAGCAGTCGACCGGGACAGCAGTTCTATGGCTACACCTTC. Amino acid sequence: CASSRPGQQFYGYTF.

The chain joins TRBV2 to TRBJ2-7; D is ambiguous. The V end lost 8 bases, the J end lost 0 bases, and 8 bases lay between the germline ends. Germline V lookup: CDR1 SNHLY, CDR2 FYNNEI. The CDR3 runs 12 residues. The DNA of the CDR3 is TGTGCCAGCGGGTCAGGCTCCTACGAGCAGTACTTC. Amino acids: CASGSGSYEQYF. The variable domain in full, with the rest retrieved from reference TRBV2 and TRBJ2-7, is EPEVTQTPSHQVTQMGQEVILRCVPISNHLYFYWYRQILGQKVEFLVSFYNNEISEKSEIFDDQFSVERPDGSNFTLKIRSTKLEDSAMYFCASGSGSYEQYFGPGTRLTVT.

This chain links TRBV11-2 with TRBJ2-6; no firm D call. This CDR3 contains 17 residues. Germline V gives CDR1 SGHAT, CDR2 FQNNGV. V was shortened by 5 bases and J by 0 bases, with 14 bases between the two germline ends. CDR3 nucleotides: TGTGCCAGCAGCGGCTATCAGACTGACTCTGGGGCCAACGTCCTGACTTTC. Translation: CASSGYQTDSGANVLTF.

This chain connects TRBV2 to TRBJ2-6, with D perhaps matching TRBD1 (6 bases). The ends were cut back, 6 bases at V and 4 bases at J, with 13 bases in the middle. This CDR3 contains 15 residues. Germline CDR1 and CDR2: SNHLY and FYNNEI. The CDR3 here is CASRAGVMGANVLTF. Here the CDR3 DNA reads TGTGCCAGCAGAGCAGGGGTCATGGGGGCCAACGTCCTGACTTTC.

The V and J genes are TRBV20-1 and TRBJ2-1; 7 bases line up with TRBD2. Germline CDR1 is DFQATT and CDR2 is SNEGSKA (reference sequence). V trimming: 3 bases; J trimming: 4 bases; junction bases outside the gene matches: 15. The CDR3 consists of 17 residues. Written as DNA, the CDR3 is TGCAGTGCTAGTCAGTTTGGGAGGGCTAGCGAATACAATGAGCAGTTCTTC. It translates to CSASQFGRASEYNEQFF.

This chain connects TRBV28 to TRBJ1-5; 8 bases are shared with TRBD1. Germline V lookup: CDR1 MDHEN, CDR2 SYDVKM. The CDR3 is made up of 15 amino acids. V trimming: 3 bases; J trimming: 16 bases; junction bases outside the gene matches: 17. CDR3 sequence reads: CASSFQGTGVPRPHF. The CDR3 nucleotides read TGTGCCAGCAGTTTTCAGGGGACAGGTGTGCCTCGACCCCATTTT.

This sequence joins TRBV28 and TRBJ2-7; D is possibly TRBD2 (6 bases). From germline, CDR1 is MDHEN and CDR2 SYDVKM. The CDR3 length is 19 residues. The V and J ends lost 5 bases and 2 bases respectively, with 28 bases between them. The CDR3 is CASSPPPGTARFWTYEQYF. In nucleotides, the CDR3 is TGTGCCAGCAGTCCCCCCCCGGGGACTGCGCGTTTTTGGACCTACGAGCAGTACTTC.

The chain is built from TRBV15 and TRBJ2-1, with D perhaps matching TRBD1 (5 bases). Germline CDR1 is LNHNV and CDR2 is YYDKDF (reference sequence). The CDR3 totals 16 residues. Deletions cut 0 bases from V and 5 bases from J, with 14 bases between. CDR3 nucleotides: TGTGCCACCAGCAGAGATCACAGGAGCTATAACAATGAGCAGTTCTTC. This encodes CATSRDHRSYNNEQFF.

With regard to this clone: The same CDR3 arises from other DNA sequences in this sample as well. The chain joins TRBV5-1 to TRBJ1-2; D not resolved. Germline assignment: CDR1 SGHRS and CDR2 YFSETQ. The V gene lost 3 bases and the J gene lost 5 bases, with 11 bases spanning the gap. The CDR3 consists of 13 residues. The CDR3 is CASSSRTDYGYTF. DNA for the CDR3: TGCGCCAGCAGCTCCAGGACTGATTATGGCTACACCTTC.

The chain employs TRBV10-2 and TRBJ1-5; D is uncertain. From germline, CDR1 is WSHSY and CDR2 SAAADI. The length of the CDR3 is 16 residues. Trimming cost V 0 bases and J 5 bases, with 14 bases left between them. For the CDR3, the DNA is TGCGCCAGCAGTGAGTCCCGGACTGTAAGGGATCAGCCCCAGCATTTT. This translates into CASSESRTVRDQPQHF.

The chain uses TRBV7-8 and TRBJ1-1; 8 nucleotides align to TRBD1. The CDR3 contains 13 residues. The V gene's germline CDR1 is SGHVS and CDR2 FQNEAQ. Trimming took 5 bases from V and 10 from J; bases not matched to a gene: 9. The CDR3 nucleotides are TGTGCCAGCAGCGAAGGGACAGGCTTTTCAGCTTTCTTT. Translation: CASSEGTGFSAFF. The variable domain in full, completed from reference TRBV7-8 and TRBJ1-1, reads GAGVSQSPRYKVAKRGQDVALRCDPISGHVSLFWYQQALGQGPEFLTYFQNEAQLDKSGLPSDRFFAERPEGSVSTLKIQRTQQEDSAVYLCASSEGTGFSAFFGQGTRLTVV.

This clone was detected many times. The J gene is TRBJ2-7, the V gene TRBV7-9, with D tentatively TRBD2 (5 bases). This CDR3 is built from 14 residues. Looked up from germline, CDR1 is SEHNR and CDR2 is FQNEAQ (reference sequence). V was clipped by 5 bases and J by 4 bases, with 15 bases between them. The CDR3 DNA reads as TGTGCCAGCAGCCCTAGCACCACTTCGTACGAGCAGTACTTC. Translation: CASSPSTTSYEQYF.

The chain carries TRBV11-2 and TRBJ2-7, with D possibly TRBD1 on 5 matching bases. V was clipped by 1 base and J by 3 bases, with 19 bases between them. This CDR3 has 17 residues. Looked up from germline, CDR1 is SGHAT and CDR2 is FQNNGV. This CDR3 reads CASSLGFSGQGVYEQYF. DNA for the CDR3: TGTGCCAGCAGCTTAGGGTTTTCGGGCCAAGGGGTCTACGAGCAGTACTTC.